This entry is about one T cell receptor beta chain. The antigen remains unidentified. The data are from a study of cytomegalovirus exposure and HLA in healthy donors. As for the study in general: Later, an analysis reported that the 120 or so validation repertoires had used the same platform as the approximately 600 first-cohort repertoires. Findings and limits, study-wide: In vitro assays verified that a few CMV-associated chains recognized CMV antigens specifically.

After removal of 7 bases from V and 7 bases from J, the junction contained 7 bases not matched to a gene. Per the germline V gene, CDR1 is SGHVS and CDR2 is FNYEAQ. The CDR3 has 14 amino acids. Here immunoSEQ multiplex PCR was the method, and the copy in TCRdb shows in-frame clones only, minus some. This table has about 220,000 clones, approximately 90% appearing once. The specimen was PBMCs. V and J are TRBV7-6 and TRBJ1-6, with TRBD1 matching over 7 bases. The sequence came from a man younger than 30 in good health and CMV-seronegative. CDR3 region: CASTRDRGNSPLHF. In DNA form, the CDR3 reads TGTGCCAGCACAAGGGACAGAGGAAATTCACCCCTCCACTTT.